The 5 T cell receptor beta chains given below trace back to one sample, sequenced in a study of cytomegalovirus exposure and HLA in healthy donors. The study ran its PCR with 60 Vbeta and 13 Jbeta primers. Sequenced by immunoSEQ multiplex PCR; TCRdb stores in-frame clones only, minus some. The sample includes roughly 86,000 clones, around 66% of them seen just once. Sequencing input: PBMCs. These receptors all come from a man aged 30-40 years in good health and CMV-seronegative.

The chain uses TRBV6-5 and TRBJ1-6; D is ambiguous. Germline CDR1 MNHEY, CDR2 SVGAGI. The V and J ends lost 6 bases and 4 bases respectively, with 10 bases between them. CDR3 size: 14 residues. Here the CDR3 DNA reads TGTGCCAGCAGGGGCATCAATTATAATTCACCCCTCCACTTT. Translating gives CASRGINYNSPLHF.

The genes are TRBV2 and TRBJ2-4; tentatively, D is TRBD2 (6 bases). The germline V gene has CDR1 SNHLY and CDR2 FYNNEI. Trimming removed 6 bases from V and 6 bases from J, with 15 bases in between. The CDR3 is 14 residues long. CDR3: CASSRGVSGNIQYF. CDR3 bases: TGTGCCAGCAGCCGCGGGGTGTCCGGAAACATTCAGTACTTC.

The V gene is TRBV5-1, the J gene TRBJ1-4; the match to TRBD1 covers 8 bases. Germline assignment: CDR1 SGHRS and CDR2 YFSETQ. The junction had 10 bases not matched to a gene; V was cut back by 4 bases and J by 8 bases. This CDR3 region has 15 residues. CDR3 coding DNA: TGCGCCAGCAGCCCGGTCAGGGGGCGAGGGGAAAAACTGTTTTTT. Translation gives CASSPVRGRGEKLFF.

The CDR3 loop reads CASSLTSQRDSNEKLFF. In nucleotides, the CDR3 is TGCGCCAGCAGCTTGACGAGCCAGCGTGATTCTAATGAAAAACTGTTTTTT. The rearrangement joins TRBV5-1 to TRBJ1-4; D gene uncertain. The CDR3 consists of 17 residues. V lost 1 base to trimming and J lost 3 bases, with 16 bases between them. Germline assignment: CDR1 SGHRS and CDR2 YFSETQ.

This clone has only a few counts. The chain carries TRBV11-1 and TRBJ2-1, with 7 bases identical to TRBD2. Germline CDR1 reads SGHAT; CDR2 reads FQDESV (reference sequence). The junction had 6 bases not matched to a gene; V was cut back by 1 base and J by 6 bases. This CDR3 comprises 15 residues. The CDR3 region is CASSLEASGVNEQFF. In nucleotides, the CDR3 is TGTGCCAGCAGCTTAGAGGCTAGCGGAGTCAATGAGCAGTTCTTC.